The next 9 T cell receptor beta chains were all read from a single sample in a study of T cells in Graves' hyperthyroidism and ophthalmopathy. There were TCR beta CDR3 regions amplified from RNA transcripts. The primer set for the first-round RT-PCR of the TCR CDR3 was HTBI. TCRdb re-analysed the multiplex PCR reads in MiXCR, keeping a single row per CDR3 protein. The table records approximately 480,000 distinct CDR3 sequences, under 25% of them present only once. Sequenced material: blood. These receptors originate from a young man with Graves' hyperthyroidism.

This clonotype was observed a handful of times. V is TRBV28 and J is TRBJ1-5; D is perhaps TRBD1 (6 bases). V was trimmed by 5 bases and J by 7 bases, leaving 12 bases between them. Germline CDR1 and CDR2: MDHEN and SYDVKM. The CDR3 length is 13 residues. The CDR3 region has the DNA TGTGCCAGCAGTATAACAGGGATCCAGCCCCAGCATTTT. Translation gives CASSITGIQPQHF.

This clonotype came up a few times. The CDR3 DNA follows: TGTGCCAGCACCGATTCCGGGACAGGGGTGAAGACCCAGTACTTC. The encoded protein is CASTDSGTGVKTQYF. J is TRBJ2-5 and V is TRBV28; 10 bases align to TRBD1. Germline CDR1 is MDHEN and CDR2 is SYDVKM. V shed 7 bases and J 6 bases; nucleotides not matched to a gene: 11. The CDR3 contains 15 residues.

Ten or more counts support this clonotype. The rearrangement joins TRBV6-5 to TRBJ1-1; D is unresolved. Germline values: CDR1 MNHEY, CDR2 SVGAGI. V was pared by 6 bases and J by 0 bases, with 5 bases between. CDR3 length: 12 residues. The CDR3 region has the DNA TGTGCCAGCAGATCGTTGAACACTGAAGCTTTCTTT. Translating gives CASRSLNTEAFF.

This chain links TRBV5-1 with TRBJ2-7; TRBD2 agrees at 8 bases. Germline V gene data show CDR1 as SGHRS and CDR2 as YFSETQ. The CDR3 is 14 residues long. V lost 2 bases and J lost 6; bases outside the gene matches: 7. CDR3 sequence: CASSFTGTRREQYF. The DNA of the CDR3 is TGCGCCAGCAGCTTCACCGGGACTAGACGCGAGCAGTACTTC. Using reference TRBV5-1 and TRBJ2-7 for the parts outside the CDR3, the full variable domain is KAGVTQTPRYLIKTRGQQVTLSCSPISGHRSVSWYQQTPGQGLQFLFEYFSETQRNKGNFPGRFSGRQFSNSRSEMNVSTLELGDSALYLCASSFTGTRREQYFGPGTRLTVT.

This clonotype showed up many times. The DNA for the CDR3 is TGCGCCAGCAGCCCTAAGGGTAGAGTGAGCACCGGGGAGCTGTTTTTT. This gives the protein CASSPKGRVSTGELFF. This chain joins TRBV4-1 and TRBJ2-2; D is uncertain. The CDR3 is 16 residues long. V lost 4 bases and J lost 4, with 16 bases in between. Germline V gene sequence: CDR1 MGHRA, CDR2 YSYEKL.

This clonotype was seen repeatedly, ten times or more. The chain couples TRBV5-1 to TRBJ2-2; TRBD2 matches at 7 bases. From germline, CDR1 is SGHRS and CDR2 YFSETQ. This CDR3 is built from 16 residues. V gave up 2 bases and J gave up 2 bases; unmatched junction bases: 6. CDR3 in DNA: TGCGCCAGCAGCTTCGTACCGGGACTAAACACCGGGGAGCTGTTTTTT. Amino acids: CASSFVPGLNTGELFF.

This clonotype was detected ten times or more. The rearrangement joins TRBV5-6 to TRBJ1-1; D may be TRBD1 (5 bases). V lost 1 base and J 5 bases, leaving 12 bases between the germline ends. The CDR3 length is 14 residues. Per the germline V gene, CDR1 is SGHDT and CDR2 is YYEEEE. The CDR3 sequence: CASSLWGGWTEAFF. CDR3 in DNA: TGTGCCAGCAGCTTGTGGGGGGGTTGGACTGAAGCTTTCTTT.

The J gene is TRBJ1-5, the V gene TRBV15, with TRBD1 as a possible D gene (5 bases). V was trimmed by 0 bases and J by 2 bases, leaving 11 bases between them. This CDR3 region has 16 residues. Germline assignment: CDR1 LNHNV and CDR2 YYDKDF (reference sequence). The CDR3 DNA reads TGTGCCACCAGCAGAGATCGGTTCAGGGGCAATCAGCCCCAGCATTTT. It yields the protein CATSRDRFRGNQPQHF. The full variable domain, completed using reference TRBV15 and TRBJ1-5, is DAMVIQNPRYQVTQFGKPVTLSCSQTLNHNVMYWYQQKSSQAPKLLFHYYDKDFNNEADTPDNFQSRRPNTSFCFLDIRSPGLGDTAMYLCATSRDRFRGNQPQHFGDGTRLSIL.

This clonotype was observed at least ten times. The chain's CDR3 is CASSAGALNTEAFF. Written as DNA, the CDR3 is TGTGCCAGTAGTGCCGGGGCCTTGAACACTGAAGCTTTCTTT. V is TRBV19 and J is TRBJ1-1; D perhaps matches TRBD1 (5 bases). V lost 5 bases, J lost 0 bases, and 10 bases lay in between. Per the germline V gene, CDR1 is LNHDA and CDR2 is SQIVND (reference sequence). This CDR3 spans 14 amino acids.